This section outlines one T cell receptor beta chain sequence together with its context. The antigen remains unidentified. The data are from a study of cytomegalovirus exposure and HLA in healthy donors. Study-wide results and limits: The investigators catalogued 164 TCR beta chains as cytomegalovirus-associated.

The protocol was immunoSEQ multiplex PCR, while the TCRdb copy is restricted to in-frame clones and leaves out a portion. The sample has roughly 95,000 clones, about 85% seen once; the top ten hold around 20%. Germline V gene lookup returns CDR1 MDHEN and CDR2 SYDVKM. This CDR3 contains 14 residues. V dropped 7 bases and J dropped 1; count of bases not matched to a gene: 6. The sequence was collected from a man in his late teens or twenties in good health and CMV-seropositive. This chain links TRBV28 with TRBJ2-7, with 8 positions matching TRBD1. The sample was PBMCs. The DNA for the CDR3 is TGTGCCAGCACGGGGACAGGTATATCCTACGAGCAGTACGTC. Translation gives CASTGTGISYEQYV.